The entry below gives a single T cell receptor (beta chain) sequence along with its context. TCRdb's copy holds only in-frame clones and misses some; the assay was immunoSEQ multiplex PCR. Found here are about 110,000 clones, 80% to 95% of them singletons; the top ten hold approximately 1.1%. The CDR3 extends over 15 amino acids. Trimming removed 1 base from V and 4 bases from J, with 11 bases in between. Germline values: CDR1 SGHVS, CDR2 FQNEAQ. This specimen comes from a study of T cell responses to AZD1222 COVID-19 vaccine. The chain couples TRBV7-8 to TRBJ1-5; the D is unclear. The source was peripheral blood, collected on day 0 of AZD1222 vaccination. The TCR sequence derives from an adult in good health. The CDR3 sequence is CASSLDRQRNQPQHF. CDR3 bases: TGTGCCAGCAGCTTAGATCGCCAGAGAAATCAGCCCCAGCATTTT.